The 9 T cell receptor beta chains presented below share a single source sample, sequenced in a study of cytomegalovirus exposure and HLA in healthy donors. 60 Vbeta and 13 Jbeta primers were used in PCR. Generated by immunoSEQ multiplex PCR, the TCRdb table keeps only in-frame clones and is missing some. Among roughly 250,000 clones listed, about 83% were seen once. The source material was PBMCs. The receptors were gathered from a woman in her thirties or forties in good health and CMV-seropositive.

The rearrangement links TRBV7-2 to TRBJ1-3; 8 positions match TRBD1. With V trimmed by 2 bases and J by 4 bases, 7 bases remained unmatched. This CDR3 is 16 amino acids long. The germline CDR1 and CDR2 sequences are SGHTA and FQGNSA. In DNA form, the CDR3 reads TGTGCCAGCAGCTTATTTGCAGGGGGCATGGGAAACACCATATATTTT. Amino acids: CASSLFAGGMGNTIYF.

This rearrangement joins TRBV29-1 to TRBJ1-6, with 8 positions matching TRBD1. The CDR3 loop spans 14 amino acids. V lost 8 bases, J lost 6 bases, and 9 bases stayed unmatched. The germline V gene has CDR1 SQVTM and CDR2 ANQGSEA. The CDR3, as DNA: TGCAGCTATCAGGAAGGACAGGGTAATTCACCCCTCCACTTT. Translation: CSYQEGQGNSPLHF. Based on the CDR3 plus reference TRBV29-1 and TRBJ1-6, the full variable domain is SAVISQKPSRDICQRGTSLTIQCQVDSQVTMMFWYRQQPGQSLTLIATANQGSEATYESGFVIDKFPISRPNLTFSTLTVSNMSPEDSSIYLCSYQEGQGNSPLHFGNGTRLTVT.

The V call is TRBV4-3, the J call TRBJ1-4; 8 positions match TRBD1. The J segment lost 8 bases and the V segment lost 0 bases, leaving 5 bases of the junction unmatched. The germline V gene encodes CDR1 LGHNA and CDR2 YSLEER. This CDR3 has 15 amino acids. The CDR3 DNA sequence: TGCGCCAGCAGCCAAGACTGGGGACAGGCGGAAAAACTGTTTTTT. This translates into CASSQDWGQAEKLFF.

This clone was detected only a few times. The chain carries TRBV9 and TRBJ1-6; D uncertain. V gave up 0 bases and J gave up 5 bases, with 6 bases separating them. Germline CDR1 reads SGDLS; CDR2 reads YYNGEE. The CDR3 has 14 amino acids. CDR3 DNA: TGTGCCAGCAGCGTAGGGCTAGATAATTCACCCCTCCACTTT. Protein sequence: CASSVGLDNSPLHF.

The CDR3 DNA reads as TGCAGCGTCTCCTCGGCAGGGCGCACTGAAGCTTTCTTT. Translation gives CSVSSAGRTEAFF. The chain uses TRBV29-1 and TRBJ1-1, with D tentatively TRBD1 (5 bases). This CDR3 is built from 13 residues. Trimming removed 6 bases at V and 4 bases at J, with 15 bases between. Germline CDR1 SQVTM, CDR2 ANQGSEA.

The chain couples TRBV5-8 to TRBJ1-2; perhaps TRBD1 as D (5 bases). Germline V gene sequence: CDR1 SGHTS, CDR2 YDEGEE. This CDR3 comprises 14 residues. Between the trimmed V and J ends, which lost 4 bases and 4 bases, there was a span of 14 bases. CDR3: CASSRPGGSYGYTF. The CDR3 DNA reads TGTGCCAGCAGCCGTCCGGGGGGGAGCTATGGCTACACCTTC. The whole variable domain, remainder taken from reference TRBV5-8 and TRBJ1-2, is EAGVTQSPTHLIKTRGQQATLRCSPISGHTSVYWYQQALGLGLQFLLWYDEGEERNRGNFPPRFSGRQFPNYSSELNVNALELEDSALYLCASSRPGGSYGYTFGSGTRLTVV.

CDR3 sequence reads: CASRDGTGGRETQYF. CDR3 coding DNA: TGTGCCAGCAGAGACGGGACAGGGGGCAGAGAGACCCAGTACTTC. The rearrangement uses TRBV6-5 and TRBJ2-5, with 12 bases aligning to TRBD1. The germline V gene encodes CDR1 MNHEY and CDR2 SVGAGI. CDR3 size: 15 residues. The V gene end was trimmed by 6 bases and the J gene end by 4 bases; junction bases not matched to a gene: 6.

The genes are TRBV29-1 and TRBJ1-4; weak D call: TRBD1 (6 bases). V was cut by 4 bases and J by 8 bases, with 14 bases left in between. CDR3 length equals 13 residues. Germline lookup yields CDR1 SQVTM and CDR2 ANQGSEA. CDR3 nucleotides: TGCAGCGTTGGCGCACAGGGTAACGAAAAACTGTTTTTT. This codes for CSVGAQGNEKLFF.

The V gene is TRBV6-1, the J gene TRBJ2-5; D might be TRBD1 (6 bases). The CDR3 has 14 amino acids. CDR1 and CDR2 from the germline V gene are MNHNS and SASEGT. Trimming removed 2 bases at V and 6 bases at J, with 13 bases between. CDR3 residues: CASSEPAGAKTQYF. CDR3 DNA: TGTGCCAGCAGTGAACCGGCAGGGGCGAAGACCCAGTACTTC.